This T cell receptor (beta chain) comes out of a study of early T cells in non-severe SARS-CoV-2 infection listed by TCRdb under 2021. About the full investigation: Because TCR sequencing was done on bulk RNA from unsorted whole blood, the alpha and beta chains could not be paired.

General findings and caveats noted by the study authors: VDJdb matching was skewed toward anti-spike CD8 responses, so virus-specific expansions were likely underestimated and private and CD4 specificities were missed.

This clonotype showed up just a few times. What this receptor recognizes is not known. There are no base qualities to consult, and no much larger clone falls within one base. Per the germline V gene, SGHDN is the CDR1 and FVKESK is the CDR2. The junction carries 8 bases between V and J, which are trimmed by 1 base and 1 base respectively. The CDR3, cysteine through phenylalanine, is 14 amino acids long. The only DNA kept is the CDR3, 42 bases in frame from the first base. To prepare the library, 5' RACE was applied. These reads were obtained on a NextSeq 500. The TCR library protocol attached unique molecular identifiers to individual cDNA molecules to correct for sequencing error and PCR bias. Sequencing covered both TCR alpha and beta chains, and within each sample the abundances of alpha and beta sequences were tightly co-correlated. The published analysis was carried out like this. Decombinator V4 was used to perform V gene, J gene and CDR3 annotation of TCR sequences. Expanded TCRs were defined as changing significantly between any two time points under a Poisson model with p below 0.0001. TCR abundances were normalised to the total number of TCRs sequenced in each sample and reported as counts per million. MAIT TCRs were defined by TRAV1-2 paired with TRAJ12, TRAJ20 or TRAJ33, and iNKT TCRs by TRAV10 paired with TRAJ18. A search of VDJdb, accessed on 1 November 2021, was run for TCRs annotated to CMV, EBV and SARS-CoV-2, with TCRs annotated for multiple antigens excluded. Through fastp at Q25 and MiXCR, TCRdb rebuilt clones from the public reads, retaining in-frame beta chains. All rows with the same CDR3 protein become a single entry with the most common DNA and genes. What appears here as the V and J calls and clone size reflects TCRdb's work, not the paper's. This sample has just under 90,000 distinct CDR3 sequences in its table, and about 15% of those were observed once. The ten largest clones capture roughly 6.4% of the sample.

A case-control design nested within a healthcare worker cohort in London, UK, was used, with weekly nasopharyngeal swab PCR tests and blood sampling performed. Healthcare workers were enrolled in the week of the UK lockdown, from 23 to 31 March 2020, and were followed every week for up to about 16 weeks. The sequencing sample was made of whole blood. The receptor comes from an adult who was a healthcare worker with PCR-confirmed SARS-CoV-2 infection or an uninfected control (not recorded which). The chain is made from TRBV14 and TRBJ2-7, with no confidently assigned D gene. The DNA is as follows: TGTGCCAGCAGCCAAGTCCTGGGATCCTACGAGCAGTACTTC. It encodes CASSQVLGSYEQYF.